This TCR beta chain comes out of a study of control samples from healthy donors and cancer patients. The germline V and J ends were trimmed by 1 base and 6 bases, with 10 bases remaining between them. CDR1 LNHDA and CDR2 SQIVND come from the germline V gene (reference sequence). This CDR3 is 13 amino acids long. The repertoire was sequenced with immunoSEQ multiplex PCR; TCRdb's copy has only in-frame clones and lacks some. The sample consists of more than 100,000 clones, more than 85% of them appearing once. The chain is built from TRBV19 and TRBJ2-7; D is unresolved. The specimen was blood. The receptor's source is a man aged 18 to 30 in good health. In nucleotides, the CDR3 is TGTGCCAGTAGTATAGCTAGGGATAGCGAGCAGTACTTC. This gives the protein CASSIARDSEQYF.